This TCR beta chain stems from a study of cytomegalovirus exposure and HLA in healthy donors. Primers: 60 Vbeta forward and 13 Jbeta reverse. TCRdb keeps only in-frame clones here, not all; method: immunoSEQ multiplex PCR. Seen here are some 140,000 clones, about 83% observed once, and the top ten hold 4%. Study conclusions and caveats: TCR beta sequences reportedly predicted most subjects' HLA-A and HLA-B alleles accurately. Association with HLA alleles at 0.05 false discovery rate was found for 16,951 TCR beta sequences in a later analysis.

Each of the donors was a healthy bone marrow donor. As for this clone: Its antigen is not identified.

This clonotype was sampled from a woman between 40 and 55 years old in good health and CMV-seronegative. The sequenced sample consisted of PBMCs.

The CDR3 spells CASSTGRRGHYGYTF. Written as DNA, the CDR3 is TGTGCCAGCAGCACTGGTCGGAGAGGCCACTATGGCTACACCTTC. The chain links TRBV5-4 to TRBJ1-2; D gene ambiguous. This CDR3 has 15 residues. V lost 4 bases to trimming and J lost 3 bases, with 16 bases between them. Looked up from germline, CDR1 is SGHNT and CDR2 is YYREEE (reference sequence).